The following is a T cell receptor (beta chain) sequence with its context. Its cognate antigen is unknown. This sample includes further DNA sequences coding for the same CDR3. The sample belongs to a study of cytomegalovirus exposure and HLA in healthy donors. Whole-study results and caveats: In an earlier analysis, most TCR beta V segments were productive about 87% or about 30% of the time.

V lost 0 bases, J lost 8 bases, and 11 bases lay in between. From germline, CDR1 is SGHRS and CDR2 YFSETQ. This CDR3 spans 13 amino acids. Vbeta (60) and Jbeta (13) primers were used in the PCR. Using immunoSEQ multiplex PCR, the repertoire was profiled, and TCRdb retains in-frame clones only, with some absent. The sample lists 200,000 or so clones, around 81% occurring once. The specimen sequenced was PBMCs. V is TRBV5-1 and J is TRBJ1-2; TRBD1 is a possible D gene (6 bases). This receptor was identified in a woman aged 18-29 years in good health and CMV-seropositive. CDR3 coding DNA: TGCGCCAGCAGCTTGGACAGGGAACGCGGCTACACCTTC. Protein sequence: CASSLDRERGYTF.